The next 10 T cell receptor beta chains were all read from a single sample in a study of shared clonotypes between healthy human individuals. Generated by immunoSEQ multiplex PCR, the TCRdb table keeps only in-frame clones and is missing some. This sample has roughly 1,500,000 clones, with 98% to 99% found just once. Sample: naive CD4+ T cells sorted from blood. Subset described: CD45RA+ positively selected. Source of these receptors: a man aged 25-45 years in good health.

This rearrangement joins TRBV5-1 to TRBJ2-7; no reliable D call. V dropped 0 bases and J dropped 3 bases, with 10 bases sitting between them. This CDR3 comprises 14 residues. Germline V gene sequence: CDR1 SGHRS, CDR2 YFSETQ. The CDR3 nucleotides are TGCGCCAGCAGCTTGGCCTCTGGGTTCTACGAGCAGTACTTC. Residues: CASSLASGFYEQYF.

This clone occurred once. The sample contains more than one DNA sequence encoding this CDR3. The chain employs TRBV5-1 and TRBJ2-7; 7 bases match TRBD1. Germline assignment: CDR1 SGHRS and CDR2 YFSETQ. The CDR3 is 13 residues long. J was trimmed by 4 bases and V by 0 bases; bases with no gene match: 1. The DNA of the CDR3 is TGCGCCAGCAGCTTGGAACAGGGGTACGAGCAGTACTTC. Translation gives CASSLEQGYEQYF.

The chain uses TRBV29-1 and TRBJ1-4, with 10 bases that match TRBD1. V lost 5 bases, J lost 4 bases, and 4 bases stayed unmatched. The germline V gene encodes CDR1 SQVTM and CDR2 ANQGSEA. The CDR3 sequence is 14 residues long. The DNA of the CDR3 is TGCAGCGTTTTAAGGACAGGGGGTAATGAAAAACTGTTTTTT. It translates to CSVLRTGGNEKLFF.

The chain uses TRBV7-9 and TRBJ1-1; 10 bases map to TRBD1. Germline V gene sequence: CDR1 SEHNR, CDR2 FQNEAQ (reference sequence). After removal of 3 bases from V and 7 bases from J, the junction contained 5 bases not matched to a gene. This CDR3 is built from 14 residues. CDR3 amino acids: CASSLGQGLGEAFF. DNA for the CDR3: TGTGCCAGCAGCTTGGGACAGGGGCTTGGTGAAGCTTTCTTT.

This sequence joins TRBV27 and TRBJ1-5; D remains unclear. The CDR3 sequence is 15 residues long. V lost 1 base to trimming and J lost 0 bases, with 7 bases between them. Germline assignment: CDR1 MNHEY and CDR2 SMNVEV (reference sequence). The CDR3 DNA reads TGTGCCAGCAGTTTATTGTCCGTTAGCAATCAGCCCCAGCATTTT. This translates into CASSLLSVSNQPQHF.

The chain joins TRBV5-1 to TRBJ1-5, with TRBD1 as a possible D gene (6 bases). Germline lookup yields CDR1 SGHRS and CDR2 YFSETQ. V was shortened by 5 bases and J by 2 bases, with 8 bases between the two germline ends. The length of the CDR3 is 13 residues. Here the CDR3 DNA reads TGCGCCAGCAGTCGACAGGGCAATCAGCCCCAGCATTTT. Residues: CASSRQGNQPQHF.

This sequence joins TRBV7-2 and TRBJ1-2; 8 nucleotides line up with TRBD1. The CDR3 consists of 14 residues. The V and J ends lost 3 bases and 8 bases, in that order; junction bases with no gene match: 8. Germline V gene lookup returns CDR1 SGHTA and CDR2 FQGNSA. Here the CDR3 reads CASSFGQGIGGYTF. The CDR3, as DNA: TGTGCCAGCAGCTTCGGACAGGGAATTGGAGGCTACACCTTC. Full variable domain (outside the CDR3, taken from reference TRBV7-2 and TRBJ1-2): GAGVSQSPSNKVTEKGKDVELRCDPISGHTALYWYRQSLGQGLEFLIYFQGNSAPDKSGLPSDRFSAERTGGSVSTLTIQRTQQEDSAVYLCASSFGQGIGGYTFGSGTRLTVV.

The genes are TRBV5-4 and TRBJ2-7, with a weak D call TRBD1 (6 bases). The CDR3 extends over 16 amino acids. Germline V gives CDR1 SGHNT, CDR2 YYREEE (reference sequence). The V end lost 1 base, the J end lost 3 bases, and 17 bases lay between the germline ends. In nucleotides, the CDR3 is TGTGCCAGCAGCTTGTTTGGGGGCGGAGGACACTACGAGCAGTACTTC. Translation gives CASSLFGGGGHYEQYF. The variable domain in full, with the rest retrieved from reference TRBV5-4 and TRBJ2-7, is ETGVTQSPTHLIKTRGQQVTLRCSSQSGHNTVSWYQQALGQGPQFIFQYYREEENGRGNFPPRFSGLQFPNYSSELNVNALELDDSALYLCASSLFGGGGHYEQYFGPGTRLTVT.

CDR3 coding DNA: TGTGCCAGCAGCTTAGTTACTGACAGTTCCTACGAGCAGTACTTC. This translates into CASSLVTDSSYEQYF. This chain joins TRBV7-6 and TRBJ2-7; D is possibly TRBD1 (5 bases). Germline CDR1 reads SGHVS; CDR2 reads FNYEAQ. Trimming pared 1 base from V and 1 base from J, leaving 11 bases between. The CDR3 extends over 15 amino acids. Looking up the rest from reference TRBV7-6 and TRBJ2-7 gives the full variable domain: GAGVSQSPRYKVTKRGQDVALRCDPISGHVSLYWYRQALGQGPEFLTYFNYEAQQDKSGLPNDRFSAERPEGSISTLTIQRTEQRDSAMYRCASSLVTDSSYEQYFGPGTRLTVT.

The chain combines TRBV7-9 with TRBJ2-7; D may correspond to TRBD1 or TRBD2 (5 bases each). CDR3 length equals 16 residues. The V end lost 5 bases, the J end lost 1 base, and 18 bases lay between the germline ends. Germline CDR1 and CDR2: SEHNR and FQNEAQ (reference sequence). DNA for the CDR3: TGTGCCAGCAGCCCATACCCCCGGGGACCTTCCTACGAGCAGTACTTC. Translating gives CASSPYPRGPSYEQYF.